This T cell receptor beta chain is from a study of T cells expressing NK-cell markers (dated by TCRdb to the early 2020s). The study in broad terms: Three sorted T-cell subsets (CD3+CD56+NKG2C+, CD3+CD56+NKG2C- and CD3+CD56-NKG2C+) from fewer than 10 donors had their TCR beta-chain repertoires profiled. All eight donors whose samples were sequenced were randomly selected healthy volunteers, three of them men and five women. Sequencing of the libraries produced 2 x 150 bp reads on Illumina HiSeq 2000/2500, MiSeq or NextSeq. Among the eight sequenced donors, only one was HCMV-seronegative, while the other seven were HCMV-seropositive.

A note on this clonotype: The antigen it recognizes is unknown.

TCRdb lists the instrument as Illumina HiSeq 2000. TCR beta cDNA libraries were prepared using 5'RACE template switching, which introduced a universal primer site and unique molecular identifiers. cDNA synthesis was primed from the TCR beta constant segment, followed by two successive PCR amplification steps. For the original study's pipeline: MIGEC was used to demultiplex reads and group the reads by UMI, and MiTCR was used to assemble and quantify clonotypes. Only TCR cDNA sequences supported by at least two reads were kept to exclude erroneous sequences. The tcR package was used for downstream repertoire analysis, with clonotypes matched between fractions based on CDR3 nucleotide sequence plus V segment. VDJmatch was used to annotate antigen specificity against VDJdb, with one amino acid substitution in CDR3 allowed. After reprocessing by TCRdb, each CDR3 protein sequence is one entry, and no DNA is given. In this record, the V and J calls reflect TCRdb's handling and not the investigators' own analysis. This sample's records show around 260,000 distinct CDR3 sequences. 4% to 5% of the sample rests with the top ten.

HCMV-specific IgG was detected in serum with a commercial ELISA kit to determine HCMV serostatus. Peripheral blood mononuclear cells were isolated from blood by Ficoll density gradient centrifugation. From the cysteine through the phenylalanine, the CDR3 covers 12 amino acids. Only the protein is available. General findings and caveats noted by the study authors: It remained unclear whether the expanded NKG2C-expressing T cell clones were specific for HCMV antigens. In six donors, the dominant CD3+CD56+NKG2C+ clonotypes ranked among the top 10 CD8+ clonotypes, making up roughly 1.0-7.0% of CD8+ T cells. Those dominant clonotypes were again the most abundant among CD3+CD56-NKG2C+ cells in a handful of donors, at 28.3-60.1%.

Sequenced: blood T cells: a sorted CD56 or NKG2C T cell subset, CD4+ or CD8+ T cells, or bulk PBMC T cells (not recorded which). The clonotype comes from a woman aged 18-70 years in good health. Here the chain combines TRBV12-3 or TRBV12-4 and TRBJ2-1; TCRdb's D call, TRBD1, is unchecked because there is no DNA. CDR3 loop: CASRPTGYEQFF.